The 26 T cell receptor beta chains reported below all come from one sample, sequenced in a study of cytomegalovirus exposure and HLA in healthy donors. In the PCR, 60 Vbeta and 13 Jbeta primers were used. Some clones are missing from TCRdb's copy, which holds only in-frame ones; the method was immunoSEQ multiplex PCR. The data hold roughly 130,000 clones, with around four fifths observed a single time. The sample taken for sequencing was PBMCs. Receptor source: a male donor in good health and CMV-seropositive.

This sequence joins TRBV4-3 and TRBJ2-7; 9 bases map to TRBD2. Unmatched junction bases numbered 3, after V lost 1 base and J lost 2 bases. Germline CDR1 and CDR2: LGHNA and YSLEER. The CDR3 is 15 residues long. In nucleotides, the CDR3 is TGCGCCAGCAGCCAAGTTACTAGCGGGCCCTACGAGCAGTACTTC. As protein: CASSQVTSGPYEQYF.

The chain employs TRBV19 and TRBJ2-3, with 8 bases fitting TRBD2. The CDR3 has 15 residues. V dropped 5 bases and J dropped 2; count of bases not matched to a gene: 6. Germline CDR1 is LNHDA and CDR2 is SQIVND (reference sequence). The CDR3 DNA reads as TGTGCCAGTAGTTACGTAGCGGGGACCACAGATACGCAGTATTTT. Protein product: CASSYVAGTTDTQYF.

This clone was picked up one time. This chain links TRBV11-1 with TRBJ2-7; 9 bases map to TRBD2. This CDR3 region has 16 residues. V trimming: 1 base; J trimming: 4 bases; junction bases outside the gene matches: 8. Looked up from germline, CDR1 is SGHAT and CDR2 is FQDESV (reference sequence). The CDR3, as DNA: TGTGCCAGCAGCTTAGTGTCGGGGACTAGCTGGTACGAGCAGTACTTC. This gives the protein CASSLVSGTSWYEQYF.

This chain uses TRBV7-3 with TRBJ2-7; TRBD2 matches at 10 bases. The junction had 11 bases not matched to a gene; V was cut back by 10 bases and J by 2 bases. This CDR3 has 15 amino acids. Germline V gene lookup returns CDR1 SGHTA and CDR2 FQGTGA. CDR3 loop: CATPGISGGPYEQYF. The DNA for the CDR3 is TGTGCCACCCCTGGGATTAGCGGGGGGCCCTACGAGCAGTACTTC.

This clone was found a few times. V usage is TRBV6-6 and J usage is TRBJ2-7; 7 bases line up with TRBD2. Germline V lookup: CDR1 MNHNY, CDR2 SVGAGI (reference sequence). This CDR3 spans 15 amino acids. Losses at the gene ends were 0 bases for V and 6 bases for J; bases not matched to a gene: 8. The CDR3, as DNA: TGTGCCAGCAGTTACTCGTTCGGGGGGTCAGGCGAGCAGTACTTC. Translation: CASSYSFGGSGEQYF.

The V and J genes are TRBV11-3 and TRBJ2-3, with D perhaps TRBD2 (6 bases). Germline V gene data show CDR1 as SGHNT and CDR2 as YENEEA. The CDR3 has 18 amino acids. V shed 0 bases and J shed 2 bases, with 18 bases lying between them. The CDR3 nucleotides are TGTGCCAGCAGCTTAGAGTTCGCGGGATTTGGCAACACAGATACGCAGTATTTT. It codes for CASSLEFAGFGNTDTQYF.

The chain is built from TRBV18 and TRBJ2-3; 9 bases fit TRBD1. The CDR3 extends over 16 amino acids. V was clipped by 2 bases and J by 2 bases; unmatched bases: 5. The V gene's germline CDR1 is KGHSH and CDR2 LQKENI. The CDR3 here is CASSPARDRDTDTQYF. The DNA for the CDR3 is TGTGCCAGCTCACCAGCCCGGGACAGGGACACAGATACGCAGTATTTT. Using reference TRBV18 and TRBJ2-3 for the parts outside the CDR3, the full variable domain is NAGVMQNPRHLVRRRGQEARLRCSPMKGHSHVYWYRQLPEEGLKFMVYLQKENIIDESGMPKERFSAEFPKEGPSILRIQQVVRGDSAAYFCASSPARDRDTDTQYFGPGTRLTVL.

This sequence joins TRBV5-4 and TRBJ2-7, with a possible D match to TRBD2 (5 bases). Germline V gene lookup returns CDR1 SGHNT and CDR2 YYREEE (reference sequence). V shed 2 bases and J shed 0 bases, with 6 bases lying between them. The CDR3 covers 13 residues. The CDR3 sequence: CASSFRGSYEQYF. The CDR3 nucleotides read TGTGCCAGCAGCTTCCGGGGCTCCTACGAGCAGTACTTC.

The rearrangement uses TRBV4-3 and TRBJ2-1; the D is unclear. Germline CDR1 and CDR2: LGHNA and YSLEER. The CDR3 is made up of 14 amino acids. V lost 1 base to trimming and J lost 7 bases, with 11 bases between them. The CDR3 spells CASSQGATENEQFF. The CDR3 DNA follows: TGCGCCAGCAGCCAAGGAGCCACCGAGAATGAGCAGTTCTTC.

This clone has a single count. The chain is built from TRBV11-2 and TRBJ2-3; no reliable D call. From germline, CDR1 is SGHAT and CDR2 FQNNGV. This CDR3 contains 15 residues. The V end was cut by 3 bases, the J end by 1 base, with 11 bases between. CDR3 coding DNA: TGTGCCAGCAGCTTGCTTGGAGTTGGCACAGATACGCAGTATTTT. This sequence encodes CASSLLGVGTDTQYF.

The chain links TRBV20-1 to TRBJ2-2, with TRBD2 matching 8 bases. Germline-derived CDR1 and CDR2 are DFQATT and SNEGSKA (reference sequence). The CDR3 totals 9 residues. CDR3 DNA sequence: TGCAGGGAGCGGGAGAAGCTGTTTTTT. This translates into CREREKLFF.

About this clone itself: The junction and the germline gene differ at one end; a read error may be behind it. This sequence joins TRBV5-1 and TRBJ2-7; 10 bases align to TRBD1. Germline V CDR1 and CDR2: SGHRS, YFSETQ. The CDR3 is made up of 17 amino acids. As DNA, the CDR3 is TGCGCCAGCAGCTTCGCCCTGGACAGGGGGGATCCCTACAAGCAGTACTTC. Translating it yields CASSFALDRGDPYKQYF. The full variable domain, in which reference TRBV5-1 and TRBJ2-7 provide the parts outside the CDR3, is KAGVTQTPRYLIKTRGQQVTLSCSPISGHRSVSWYQQTPGQGLQFLFEYFSETQRNKGNFPGRFSGRQFSNSRSEMNVSTLELGDSALYLCASSFALDRGDPYKQYFGPGTRLTVT.

This clone appeared once. CDR3 in DNA: TGTGCCTGGAGGAGGACAGGGAATTCACCCCTCCACTTT. It specifies CAWRRTGNSPLHF. The chain recombines TRBV30 with TRBJ1-6; TRBD1 agrees at 8 bases. Germline V gives CDR1 GTSNPN, CDR2 SVGIG (reference sequence). The CDR3 runs to 13 residues. The ends lost 3 bases at V and 7 bases at J; junction bases unmatched: 2.

The chain's CDR3 is CASSLSLAGPGETQYF. CDR3 sequence (DNA): TGTGCCAGCAGCTTATCACTAGCGGGACCGGGGGAGACCCAGTACTTC. The chain employs TRBV7-9 and TRBJ2-5, with TRBD2 identical over 10 bases. Trimming took 2 bases from V and 5 from J; bases not matched to a gene: 8. Germline V CDR1 and CDR2: SEHNR, FQNEAQ (reference sequence). This CDR3 has 16 residues.

The J gene is TRBJ2-2, the V gene TRBV4-3, with TRBD1 identical over 10 bases. This CDR3 contains 15 residues. Per the germline V gene, CDR1 is LGHNA and CDR2 is YSLEER. V shed 0 bases and J 5 bases; nucleotides not matched to a gene: 0. CDR3 bases: TGCGCCAGCAGCCAAGAGGACAGGGGGACCGGGGAGCTGTTTTTT. It codes for CASSQEDRGTGELFF.

The chain links TRBV7-3 to TRBJ2-5, with D possibly matching TRBD1 (6 bases). In germline, CDR1 is SGHTA, CDR2 FQGTGA. The germline V and J ends were trimmed by 5 bases and 4 bases, with 14 bases remaining between them. The CDR3 totals 14 residues. The CDR3 region has the DNA TGTGCCAGCAGCCCCTCAGGGGCCCGAGAGACCCAGTACTTC. It translates to CASSPSGARETQYF.

The chain employs TRBV5-4 and TRBJ2-7, with 8 bases matching TRBD1. This CDR3 region has 15 residues. Looked up from germline, CDR1 is SGHNT and CDR2 is YYREEE (reference sequence). V lost 5 bases to trimming and J lost 4 bases; unmatched junction nucleotides: 11. The CDR3 DNA follows: TGTGCCAGCAGTCGGGATGGACAGGGAGAATACGAGCAGTACTTC. Translating it yields CASSRDGQGEYEQYF.

The chain joins TRBV18 to TRBJ2-5; 11 positions agree with TRBD2. The CDR3 length is 16 residues. From germline, CDR1 is KGHSH and CDR2 LQKENI. J was trimmed by 5 bases and V by 3 bases; bases with no gene match: 8. CDR3 bases: TGTGCCAGCTCACCCCTACTAGCGGGAGACGAGGAGACCCAGTACTTC. It translates to CASSPLLAGDEETQYF.

The chain uses TRBV11-1 and TRBJ2-3; 7 nucleotides agree with TRBD1. Germline V lookup: CDR1 SGHAT, CDR2 FQDESV (reference sequence). The CDR3 runs to 14 residues. The V gene end was trimmed by 5 bases and the J gene end by 5 bases; junction bases not matched to a gene: 7. The DNA of the CDR3 is TGTGCCAGCAGCCTAGGGACAGAGAGAGATACGCAGTATTTT. Amino acids: CASSLGTERDTQYF.

In this sample, this clone turned up a few times. The gene calls are TRBV28 and TRBJ2-2; 8 nucleotides match TRBD1. Germline-derived CDR1 and CDR2 are MDHEN and SYDVKM. V was clipped by 6 bases and J by 5 bases; unmatched bases: 17. The CDR3 spans 18 residues. The CDR3: CASRTYPQGAQITGELFF. CDR3 nucleotides: TGTGCCAGCAGGACATATCCCCAGGGGGCGCAAATAACCGGGGAGCTGTTTTTT.

The CDR3 region has the DNA TGCGCCAGCAGACCAGGACTAGCGGCAACCTACGAGCAGTACTTC. Its protein product is CASRPGLAATYEQYF. The genes are TRBV5-1 and TRBJ2-7, with 10 bases fitting TRBD2. This CDR3 contains 15 residues. With V trimmed by 5 bases and J by 2 bases, 7 bases remained unmatched. The germline V gene has CDR1 SGHRS and CDR2 YFSETQ.

For this clone: Other DNA sequences in the sample encode the same CDR3. The genes are TRBV5-1 and TRBJ1-1; D gene uncertain. This CDR3 is 13 amino acids long. Germline-derived CDR1 and CDR2 are SGHRS and YFSETQ. Trimming cost V 2 bases and J 1 base, with 6 bases left between them. DNA of the CDR3: TGCGCCAGCAGCTTCACAGCGAACACTGAAGCTTTCTTT. It encodes CASSFTANTEAFF. The whole variable domain, filled in from reference TRBV5-1 and TRBJ1-1, reads KAGVTQTPRYLIKTRGQQVTLSCSPISGHRSVSWYQQTPGQGLQFLFEYFSETQRNKGNFPGRFSGRQFSNSRSEMNVSTLELGDSALYLCASSFTANTEAFFGQGTRLTVV.

Comments on this clone: One end of the junction fails to match germline, which may point to a read error. The chain recombines TRBV7-7 with TRBJ2-5; D gene ambiguous. The CDR3 loop spans 13 amino acids. Germline CDR1 SSHAT, CDR2 FNYEAQ (reference sequence). The CDR3 DNA sequence: TGTGCTAGCACCTCTGATCGTCGCGGGACCCAGTACTTC. Amino acid sequence: CASTSDRRGTQYF.

V and J are TRBV19 and TRBJ2-3, with D uncertain. The CDR3 has 12 amino acids. From germline, CDR1 is LNHDA and CDR2 SQIVND (reference sequence). With 5 bases removed from V and 4 bases from J, the gap between germline ends came to 7 bases. CDR3 amino acids: CASSGPPDTQYF. CDR3 DNA: TGTGCCAGTAGTGGCCCGCCAGATACGCAGTATTTT.

The rearrangement uses TRBV25-1 and TRBJ2-1, with D possibly being TRBD1 (6 bases). The V and J ends lost 3 bases and 0 bases respectively, with 15 bases between them. From germline, CDR1 is MGHDK and CDR2 SYGVNS. The CDR3 is 17 residues long. CDR3: CASSDPLQGNSYNEQFF. In nucleotides, the CDR3 is TGTGCCAGCAGTGACCCCCTCCAGGGGAACTCCTACAATGAGCAGTTCTTC. Full variable domain (remainder filled in from reference TRBV25-1 and TRBJ2-1): EADIYQTPRYLVIGTGKKITLECSQTMGHDKMYWYQQDPGMELHLIHYSYGVNSTEKGDLSSESTVSRIRTEHFPLTLESARPSHTSQYLCASSDPLQGNSYNEQFFGPGTRLTVL.

The rearrangement links TRBV28 to TRBJ2-5; TRBD2 might be the D (6 bases). The J call is uncertain, as TRBJ2-7 better fits the DNA end. Germline-derived CDR1 and CDR2 are MDHEN and SYDVKM. This CDR3 spans 14 amino acids. CDR3 nucleotides: TGTGCCAGCTTCCCCGGGGGAAGGTCCTACGAGCAGTACTTC. Its translation is CASFPGGRSYEQYF.